These 32 T cell receptor beta chains were all obtained from the same sample, sequenced in a study of T cell changes during pregnancy in multiple sclerosis. Here immunoSEQ multiplex PCR was the method, and the copy in TCRdb shows in-frame clones only, minus some. In the table there are 95,000 to 100,000 clones, 91% of which are singletons. Specimen: peripheral blood, collected in the second trimester of pregnancy. These receptors were obtained from a female donor with multiple sclerosis, enrolled in a pregnancy study.

The rearrangement uses TRBV19 and TRBJ1-2; the D gene is possibly TRBD1 (5 bases). CDR3 length: 15 amino acids. Germline-derived CDR1 and CDR2 are LNHDA and SQIVND (reference sequence). V lost 7 bases to trimming and J lost 3 bases, with 18 bases between them. CDR3 residues: CASIARQNVYYGYTF. In DNA, the CDR3 is TGTGCCAGTATCGCCCGACAGAACGTATACTATGGCTACACCTTC.

This chain joins TRBV19 and TRBJ2-1; maybe TRBD2 (5 bases). CDR3 length equals 14 residues. Germline V gives CDR1 LNHDA, CDR2 SQIVND (reference sequence). Deletions cut 4 bases from V and 4 bases from J, with 11 bases between. CDR3 in DNA: TGTGCCAGTAGTAACCCTCGGACTTACAATGAGCAGTTCTTC. Translation: CASSNPRTYNEQFF.

J is TRBJ1-4 and V is TRBV19; TRBD1 aligns across 8 bases. In germline, CDR1 is LNHDA, CDR2 SQIVND (reference sequence). V lost 5 bases to trimming and J lost 7 bases; unmatched junction nucleotides: 9. The CDR3 runs to 15 residues. The CDR3 here is CASSPRTGGGEKLFF. The CDR3 DNA is TGTGCCAGTAGTCCCCGAACAGGGGGTGGTGAAAAACTGTTTTTT.

This chain links TRBV20-1 with TRBJ2-1; a weak D match, TRBD2 (5 bases). CDR1 is DFQATT and CDR2 is SNEGSKA in the germline V gene (reference sequence). This CDR3 is built from 11 residues. The V gene lost 1 base and the J gene lost 8 bases, with 6 bases spanning the gap. The CDR3 here is CSARARDEQFF. The CDR3 nucleotides are TGCAGTGCTAGAGCGAGGGATGAGCAGTTCTTC.

This chain uses TRBV28 with TRBJ1-2; TRBD1 agrees at 10 bases. This CDR3 has 15 residues. V shed 7 bases, J shed 4 bases, and the junction held 9 bases outside the gene matches. Germline assignment: CDR1 MDHEN and CDR2 SYDVKM. CDR3 residues: CASTTGTGVLYGYTF. The CDR3 DNA follows: TGTGCCAGCACCACGGGGACAGGGGTCCTCTATGGCTACACCTTC.

The chain couples TRBV2 to TRBJ2-5, with D perhaps TRBD1 (5 bases). The germline gives CDR1 SNHLY, CDR2 FYNNEI. Between the trimmed V and J ends, which lost 8 bases and 2 bases, there was a span of 18 bases. The CDR3 length is 15 residues. This CDR3 is CASGHSPEFQETQYF. CDR3 bases: TGTGCCAGCGGACACAGCCCTGAGTTTCAAGAGACCCAGTACTTC.

The V call is TRBV6-6, the J call TRBJ2-1; TRBD2 agrees at 12 bases. V shed 0 bases and J 12 bases; nucleotides not matched to a gene: 9. Per the germline V gene, CDR1 is MNHNY and CDR2 is SVGAGI (reference sequence). This CDR3 has 16 residues. The CDR3, as DNA: TGTGCCAGCAGTTACTCGTCTAGCGGGAGGGTGGGCGGGCAGTTCTTC. Protein: CASSYSSSGRVGGQFF.

V gene TRBV7-2 combines with J gene TRBJ2-3; D may be TRBD1 (6 bases). Per germline, CDR1 SGHTA and CDR2 FQGNSA. The CDR3 is 15 amino acids. V shed 4 bases and J shed 2 bases, with 13 bases lying between them. The CDR3, as DNA: TGTGCCAGCAGCTCAGGACAGACCAACACAGATACGCAGTATTTT. As protein: CASSSGQTNTDTQYF.

V gene TRBV10-2 combines with J gene TRBJ1-1; D is perhaps TRBD1 (6 bases). Trimming removed 5 bases at V and 4 bases at J, with 11 bases between. CDR1 is WSHSY, CDR2 SAAADI, per germline. The CDR3 spans 13 residues. In DNA, the CDR3 is TGCGCCAGCAGTAATAAAGGGGGCACTGAAGCTTTCTTT. Amino acids: CASSNKGGTEAFF.

The J gene is TRBJ2-5, the V gene TRBV6-6; D possibly corresponds to TRBD1 (6 bases). Trimming removed 7 bases from V and 3 bases from J, with 12 bases in between. From germline, CDR1 is MNHNY and CDR2 SVGAGI (reference sequence). CDR3 length: 13 amino acids. CDR3 loop: CASNWGREETQYF. CDR3 DNA: TGTGCCAGCAATTGGGGGCGGGAAGAGACCCAGTACTTC.

The V call is TRBV7-9, the J call TRBJ2-5; maybe TRBD1 (6 bases). The V gene's germline CDR1 is SEHNR and CDR2 FQNEAQ (reference sequence). The CDR3 runs 16 residues. Trimming stripped 1 base from V and 4 bases from J, with 16 bases between. CDR3 amino acids: CASSLVPQGTAETQYF. The CDR3 DNA sequence: TGTGCCAGCAGCTTAGTCCCTCAGGGGACGGCAGAGACCCAGTACTTC. The full variable domain, completed using reference TRBV7-9 and TRBJ2-5, is DTGVSQNPRHKITKRGQNVTFRCDPISEHNRLYWYRQTLGQGPEFLTYFQNEAQLEKSRLLSDRFSAERPKGSFSTLEIQRTEQGDSAMYLCASSLVPQGTAETQYFGPGTRLLVL.

V gene TRBV5-1 combines with J gene TRBJ1-1; 10 nucleotides align to TRBD1. In germline, CDR1 is SGHRS, CDR2 YFSETQ. The trim removed 3 bases at V and 10 bases at J, leaving 9 bases unmatched. This CDR3 spans 14 amino acids. Here the CDR3 DNA reads TGCGCCAGCAGCTATTCCGGGACAGGGGAGGGAGCTTTCTTT. Residues: CASSYSGTGEGAFF. Full variable domain (rest looked up from reference TRBV5-1 and TRBJ1-1): KAGVTQTPRYLIKTRGQQVTLSCSPISGHRSVSWYQQTPGQGLQFLFEYFSETQRNKGNFPGRFSGRQFSNSRSEMNVSTLELGDSALYLCASSYSGTGEGAFFGQGTRLTVV.

This rearrangement joins TRBV19 to TRBJ1-1, with 7 bases fitting TRBD1. Germline lookup yields CDR1 LNHDA and CDR2 SQIVND (reference sequence). V was clipped by 5 bases and J by 1 base; unmatched bases: 7. The CDR3 consists of 15 residues. The CDR3 DNA is TGTGCCAGTAGTCCTCGGACAGGAACGAACACTGAAGCTTTCTTT. Residues: CASSPRTGTNTEAFF.

The chain carries TRBV5-6 and TRBJ2-3, with a possible D match to TRBD1 (5 bases). The germline CDR1 and CDR2 sequences are SGHDT and YYEEEE. The V and J ends lost 3 bases and 2 bases respectively, with 19 bases between them. CDR3 length: 17 residues. The CDR3 reads CASSSLQQGVNTDTQYF. CDR3 sequence (DNA): TGTGCCAGCAGCTCCCTTCAGCAGGGTGTGAACACAGATACGCAGTATTTT.

This rearrangement joins TRBV28 to TRBJ2-7; D not resolved. V was shortened by 5 bases and J by 0 bases, with 17 bases between the two germline ends. The CDR3 extends over 16 amino acids. Germline V gene sequence: CDR1 MDHEN, CDR2 SYDVKM. The CDR3 is CASSLRQMIPSYEQYF. The CDR3 nucleotides read TGTGCCAGCAGTCTCCGCCAGATGATACCCTCCTACGAGCAGTACTTC.

The chain employs TRBV28 and TRBJ2-7; weak D call: TRBD2 (5 bases). V was pared by 5 bases and J by 2 bases, with 13 bases between. This CDR3 has 14 residues. Germline CDR1 and CDR2: MDHEN and SYDVKM. CDR3 region: CASSDQRTPYEQYF. The CDR3 bases are TGTGCCAGCAGTGATCAGCGGACCCCCTACGAGCAGTACTTC. The full variable domain, in which reference TRBV28 and TRBJ2-7 provide the parts outside the CDR3, is DVKVTQSSRYLVKRTGEKVFLECVQDMDHENMFWYRQDPGLGLRLIYFSYDVKMKEKGDIPEGYSVSREKKERFSLILESASTNQTSMYLCASSDQRTPYEQYFGPGTRLTVT.

The rearrangement links TRBV19 to TRBJ1-1, with a tentative D call TRBD1 (6 bases). This CDR3 region has 14 residues. Germline values: CDR1 LNHDA, CDR2 SQIVND (reference sequence). V lost 1 base and J 5 bases, leaving 11 bases between the germline ends. The CDR3 region is CASSIVGGLTEAFF. The CDR3 DNA follows: TGTGCCAGTAGTATAGTCGGGGGGCTGACTGAAGCTTTCTTT.

The chain has TRBV7-9 and TRBJ2-5; 11 nucleotides agree with TRBD2. The germline V gene has CDR1 SEHNR and CDR2 FQNEAQ (reference sequence). V dropped 8 bases and J dropped 1; count of bases not matched to a gene: 3. The CDR3 loop spans 14 amino acids. The CDR3, as DNA: TGTGCCAGCGCGGGGACTAGCGGCCAAGAGACCCAGTACTTC. Amino acids: CASAGTSGQETQYF.

This sequence joins TRBV28 and TRBJ2-1, with no clear D. The CDR3 is 15 residues long. V was pared by 5 bases and J by 6 bases, with 17 bases between. Germline assignment: CDR1 MDHEN and CDR2 SYDVKM. CDR3 sequence reads: CASSLEYGWSNEQFF. The CDR3 coding sequence is TGTGCCAGCAGTCTAGAGTACGGGTGGAGCAATGAGCAGTTCTTC.

CDR3 in DNA: TGTGCCAGCAGTGAGGGACACCCCTACGAGCAGTACTTC. Translated: CASSEGHPYEQYF. The chain uses TRBV28 and TRBJ2-7, with D possibly TRBD1 on 6 matching bases. V lost 5 bases, J lost 2 bases, and 10 bases lay in between. Germline CDR1 reads MDHEN; CDR2 reads SYDVKM. This CDR3 contains 13 residues. Combining the CDR3 with reference TRBV28 and TRBJ2-7 gives the whole variable domain DVKVTQSSRYLVKRTGEKVFLECVQDMDHENMFWYRQDPGLGLRLIYFSYDVKMKEKGDIPEGYSVSREKKERFSLILESASTNQTSMYLCASSEGHPYEQYFGPGTRLTVT.

This clone appeared many times. This chain joins TRBV28 and TRBJ2-7; D might be TRBD1 (6 bases). The CDR3 loop spans 14 amino acids. CDR1 is MDHEN and CDR2 is SYDVKM in the germline V gene. CDR3 loop: CGVSRDTGSYEQYF. CDR3 coding DNA: TGTGGCGTTTCCAGGGACACCGGCTCCTACGAGCAGTACTTC.

This clone was counted a single time. This sequence joins TRBV19 and TRBJ1-5; unclear D gene. V shed 5 bases and J shed 2 bases, with 10 bases lying between them. Per germline, CDR1 LNHDA and CDR2 SQIVND (reference sequence). The CDR3 totals 14 residues. The CDR3 loop is CASSWARGNQPQHF. DNA of the CDR3: TGTGCCAGTAGTTGGGCGCGGGGCAATCAGCCCCAGCATTTT.

This chain's CDR3 is CASSPRDFGTGELFF. DNA for the CDR3: TGTGCCAGCAGCCCCCGGGACTTCGGCACCGGGGAGCTGTTTTTT. This rearrangement joins TRBV6-4 to TRBJ2-2; the D gene is possibly TRBD2 (6 bases). CDR1 is MRHNA, CDR2 SNTAGT, per germline. The CDR3 runs to 15 residues. V was trimmed by 6 bases and J by 4 bases, leaving 15 bases between them.

The chain employs TRBV11-2 and TRBJ2-7, with TRBD2 matching 11 bases. CDR1 and CDR2 (germline): SGHAT, FQNNGV. The V segment lost 3 bases and the J segment 7 bases; nucleotides outside the gene matches: 8. This CDR3 is built from 15 residues. The CDR3 loop is CASSFYSGRANEQYF. The CDR3 coding sequence is TGTGCCAGCAGCTTTTATAGCGGGAGGGCCAATGAGCAGTACTTC. Supplemented by reference TRBV11-2 and TRBJ2-7, the full variable domain reads EAGVAQSPRYKIIEKRQSVAFWCNPISGHATLYWYQQILGQGPKLLIQFQNNGVVDDSQLPKDRFSAERLKGVDSTLKIQPAKLEDSAVYLCASSFYSGRANEQYFGPGTRLTVT.

In this sample, this clone turned up once. V usage is TRBV28 and J usage is TRBJ1-5; D remains ambiguous. This CDR3 spans 13 amino acids. With 8 bases removed from V and 0 bases from J, the gap between germline ends came to 8 bases. Germline-derived CDR1 and CDR2 are MDHEN and SYDVKM. CDR3 sequence (DNA): TGTGCCAGCGGCGACTATAGCAATCAGCCCCAGCATTTT. This codes for CASGDYSNQPQHF.

This clone turned up a few times. The chain is built from TRBV5-8 and TRBJ1-5; tentative D call: TRBD1 (5 bases). Trimming stripped 4 bases from V and 0 bases from J, with 14 bases between. Germline assignment: CDR1 SGHTS and CDR2 YDEGEE. This CDR3 comprises 16 residues. Written as DNA, the CDR3 is TGTGCCAGCAGCCGAATTGACAGACATAGCAATCAGCCCCAGCATTTT. It specifies CASSRIDRHSNQPQHF. Full variable domain (missing parts from reference TRBV5-8 and TRBJ1-5): EAGVTQSPTHLIKTRGQQATLRCSPISGHTSVYWYQQALGLGLQFLLWYDEGEERNRGNFPPRFSGRQFPNYSSELNVNALELEDSALYLCASSRIDRHSNQPQHFGDGTRLSIL.

This clone was detected once. The chain is built from TRBV19 and TRBJ2-3; 9 nucleotides align to TRBD2. The CDR3 extends over 16 amino acids. CDR1 LNHDA and CDR2 SQIVND come from the germline V gene (reference sequence). Trimming took 2 bases from V and 4 from J; bases not matched to a gene: 7. This chain's CDR3 is CASSIISGSHADTQYF. CDR3 in DNA: TGTGCCAGTAGTATAATTAGCGGGAGCCACGCAGATACGCAGTATTTT.

The V call is TRBV28, the J call TRBJ2-2, with 9 bases that match TRBD1. V shed 3 bases and J 5 bases; nucleotides not matched to a gene: 4. The CDR3 covers 15 residues. Germline loops: CDR1 MDHEN, CDR2 SYDVKM. The CDR3 DNA reads TGTGCCAGCAGTTTCGGACAGGGGAGGACCGGGGAGCTGTTTTTT. Translation gives CASSFGQGRTGELFF.

The chain recombines TRBV9 with TRBJ2-5; a weak D match, TRBD1 (6 bases). CDR3 length: 15 amino acids. Trimming removed 7 bases from V and 4 bases from J, with 20 bases in between. CDR1 SGDLS and CDR2 YYNGEE come from the germline V gene. CDR3 DNA: TGTGCCAGCTCCTCCTCAGGGGCCTGGGGAGAGACCCAGTACTTC. Its protein product is CASSSSGAWGETQYF.

The chain is built from TRBV2 and TRBJ2-7, with TRBD2 matching 11 bases. With V trimmed by 3 bases and J by 3 bases, 1 base remained unmatched. This CDR3 has 14 residues. Germline V CDR1 and CDR2: SNHLY, FYNNEI. CDR3 in amino acids: CASSETSGNYEQYF. The CDR3 region has the DNA TGTGCCAGCAGTGAGACTAGCGGGAACTACGAGCAGTACTTC.

This chain connects TRBV29-1 to TRBJ2-7; TRBD2 aligns across 13 bases. Germline CDR1 reads SQVTM; CDR2 reads ANQGSEA. The V segment lost 6 bases and the J segment 1 base; nucleotides outside the gene matches: 6. CDR3 size: 15 residues. This CDR3 is CSVGLGLAGSYEQYF. In DNA form, the CDR3 reads TGCAGCGTGGGGCTGGGACTAGCGGGATCCTACGAGCAGTACTTC.

This chain links TRBV18 with TRBJ2-3, with D perhaps matching TRBD2 (6 bases). With 3 bases removed from V and 3 bases from J, the gap between germline ends came to 16 bases. Germline assignment: CDR1 KGHSH and CDR2 LQKENI. The CDR3 is made up of 16 amino acids. The DNA of the CDR3 is TGTGCCAGCTCACCCTTACGGGGGTCGGAAACAGATACGCAGTATTTT. This gives the protein CASSPLRGSETDTQYF.